Below are 32 T cell receptor beta chains sequenced from a single sample in a study of cytomegalovirus exposure and HLA in healthy donors. Primers: 60 Vbeta forward and 13 Jbeta reverse. Profiled with immunoSEQ multiplex PCR; TCRdb holds only in-frame clones, not every one. The repertoire holds about 57,000 clones, more than 60% seen once, with approximately 3% in the top ten. The specimen sequenced was PBMCs. Source of these receptors: a woman younger than 45 in good health and CMV-seronegative.

In its sample, this clone was seen once. This chain links TRBV5-1 with TRBJ2-2; no definite D call. V was shortened by 4 bases and J by 0 bases, with 13 bases between the two germline ends. CDR1 and CDR2 from the germline V gene are SGHRS and YFSETQ. The CDR3 is made up of 16 amino acids. The CDR3: CASSPAIPSNTGELFF. In DNA form, the CDR3 reads TGCGCCAGCAGCCCCGCGATACCCTCGAACACCGGGGAGCTGTTTTTT.

The chain has TRBV29-1 and TRBJ1-1; tentatively, D is TRBD1 (5 bases). V was shortened by 6 bases and J by 4 bases, with 12 bases between the two germline ends. This CDR3 is 12 amino acids long. The germline V gene encodes CDR1 SQVTM and CDR2 ANQGSEA. In DNA, the CDR3 is TGCAGCGTGGAGGGGCCGGGCACTGAAGCTTTCTTT. Amino acids: CSVEGPGTEAFF.

This clone showed up just a few times. V and J are TRBV28 and TRBJ2-7; TRBD1 matches at 7 bases. Germline-derived CDR1 and CDR2 are MDHEN and SYDVKM. The junction had 14 bases not matched to a gene; V was cut back by 3 bases and J by 3 bases. The CDR3 runs 17 residues. The CDR3 protein is CASSFKVPGQIFYEQYV. The CDR3 nucleotides read TGTGCCAGCAGTTTCAAGGTTCCGGGACAGATTTTCTACGAGCAGTACGTC.

The chain combines TRBV6-5 with TRBJ1-2; 9 nucleotides match TRBD1. Per germline, CDR1 MNHEY and CDR2 SVGAGI. The CDR3 runs to 15 residues. The V and J ends lost 0 bases and 7 bases, in that order; junction bases with no gene match: 6. CDR3 bases: TGTGCCAGCAGTTACTCAGGACAGGGGAGGTTTGGCTACACCTTC. As protein: CASSYSGQGRFGYTF.

In this sample, this clone turned up a few times. V and J are TRBV4-1 and TRBJ2-1; 7 bases fit TRBD2. Germline CDR1 MGHRA, CDR2 YSYEKL. The CDR3 extends over 17 amino acids. Trimming removed 3 bases from V and 8 bases from J; junction bases left unmatched: 16. CDR3 amino acids: CASSQTPVGGGLYEQFF. The DNA of the CDR3 is TGCGCCAGCAGCCAGACCCCAGTTGGGGGAGGGCTCTATGAGCAGTTCTTC.

The chain is built from TRBV6-5 and TRBJ2-5, with 7 bases identical to TRBD1. With 8 bases clipped from V and 5 bases from J, the junction kept 14 bases outside the gene matches. CDR3 length: 15 amino acids. Germline assignment: CDR1 MNHEY and CDR2 SVGAGI. The DNA of the CDR3 is TGTGCCAGCGGGCCCAGAGGGGGCGCGGAGGAGACCCAGTACTTC. This gives the protein CASGPRGGAEETQYF.

The V call is TRBV4-1, the J call TRBJ2-2; 8 bases match TRBD2. After removal of 2 bases from V and 3 bases from J, the junction contained 5 bases not matched to a gene. Per germline, CDR1 MGHRA and CDR2 YSYEKL. This CDR3 has 16 residues. The CDR3 DNA reads TGCGCCAGCAGCCAACCCTTCGGGGGGGACACCGGGGAGCTGTTTTTT. The encoded protein is CASSQPFGGDTGELFF.

The chain carries TRBV29-1 and TRBJ1-4; D is ambiguous. Germline CDR1 and CDR2: SQVTM and ANQGSEA. There are 14 residues in the CDR3. V lost 4 bases and J 10 bases, leaving 19 bases between the germline ends. The CDR3 DNA reads as TGCAGCGTTGGCGAGAGGAACCTTTATGGAAAACTGTTTTTT. Encoded protein: CSVGERNLYGKLFF. Combining the CDR3 with reference TRBV29-1 and TRBJ1-4 gives the whole variable domain SAVISQKPSRDICQRGTSLTIQCQVDSQVTMMFWYRQQPGQSLTLIATANQGSEATYESGFVIDKFPISRPNLTFSTLTVSNMSPEDSSIYLCSVGERNLYGKLFFGSGTQLSVL.

This clone was counted a few times. DNA for the CDR3: TGTGCCAGCAGTGAGGGAGGGGACGAAAAACTGTTTTTT. Protein product: CASSEGGDEKLFF. This rearrangement joins TRBV2 to TRBJ1-4, with D possibly being TRBD1 (5 bases). The germline CDR1 and CDR2 sequences are SNHLY and FYNNEI. Trimming stripped 3 bases from V and 8 bases from J, with 10 bases between. This CDR3 is 13 amino acids long.

The gene calls are TRBV6-1 and TRBJ1-1, with 7 bases aligning to TRBD1. This CDR3 is built from 11 residues. CDR1 is MNHNS and CDR2 is SASEGT in the germline V gene. The CDR3 protein is CPQGMNTEAFF. The CDR3, as DNA: TGTCCACAGGGGATGAACACTGAAGCTTTCTTT.

The rearrangement uses TRBV27 and TRBJ2-3, with 7 bases lining up with TRBD1. This CDR3 is built from 16 residues. Germline-derived CDR1 and CDR2 are MNHEY and SMNVEV (reference sequence). V was pared by 10 bases and J by 0 bases, with 13 bases of the junction left unmatched. CDR3 amino acids: CATRQGFLTSTDTQYF. In DNA form, the CDR3 reads TGTGCCACCAGACAGGGCTTCTTAACTAGCACAGATACGCAGTATTTT.

The chain carries TRBV6-5 and TRBJ1-3; D gene unclear. The CDR3 is 16 residues long. The germline CDR1 and CDR2 sequences are MNHEY and SVGAGI. Between the trimmed V and J ends, which lost 3 bases and 3 bases, there was a span of 15 bases. CDR3 sequence (DNA): TGTGCCAGCAGTTATTTATCCGGGGTGTATGGAAACACCATATATTTT. Protein product: CASSYLSGVYGNTIYF.

V gene TRBV18 combines with J gene TRBJ2-1; D may be TRBD1 (6 bases). The CDR3 covers 15 residues. Germline V gives CDR1 KGHSH, CDR2 LQKENI. V lost 3 bases and J lost 1, with 10 bases in between. The CDR3 coding sequence is TGTGCCAGCTCACCGGACAGACAATCCTACAATGAGCAGTTCTTC. The encoded protein is CASSPDRQSYNEQFF.

As concerns this clone: The same CDR3 arises from other DNA sequences in this sample as well. This chain links TRBV5-1 with TRBJ1-4; D possibly corresponds to TRBD1 (6 bases). Germline V CDR1 and CDR2: SGHRS, YFSETQ. This CDR3 comprises 14 residues. V was cut by 2 bases and J by 7 bases, with 12 bases left in between. The CDR3 loop is CASSLGGLGEKLFF. CDR3 in DNA: TGCGCCAGCAGCTTAGGGGGTCTGGGTGAAAAACTGTTTTTT.

This clone came up a few times. The chain joins TRBV21-1 to TRBJ2-7; the D segment call TRBD2 is taken from the table without a DNA check. TRBV21-1 is reported as a pseudogene. CDR3 size: 19 residues. The CDR3 region is CASSKEEKGLALFPYEQYV. Here the CDR3 DNA reads TGTGCCAGCAGCAAAGAGGAGAAGGGACTAGCGTTATTCCCGTACGAGCAGTACGTC.

The chain joins TRBV20-1 to TRBJ1-1; 7 nucleotides line up with TRBD1. The germline V gene encodes CDR1 DFQATT and CDR2 SNEGSKA (reference sequence). This CDR3 comprises 11 residues. The CDR3 here is CRTGIGTEAFF. The CDR3 region has the DNA TGCAGGACAGGGATCGGCACTGAAGCTTTCTTT.

This CDR3 is CASRPTQGASEAFF. The CDR3 region has the DNA TGTGCCAGCAGACCTACCCAGGGGGCGTCTGAAGCTTTCTTT. The chain employs TRBV2 and TRBJ1-1; 8 bases agree with TRBD1. Trimming took 6 bases from V and 6 from J; bases not matched to a gene: 9. The CDR3 extends over 14 amino acids. In germline, CDR1 is SNHLY, CDR2 FYNNEI.

The chain carries TRBV9 and TRBJ2-2, with 10 bases lining up with TRBD1. Germline V gives CDR1 SGDLS, CDR2 YYNGEE. The CDR3 has 16 amino acids. The V segment lost 4 bases and the J segment 6 bases; nucleotides outside the gene matches: 9. DNA for the CDR3: TGTGCCAGCAGCCGGCATAGACAGGGGGCTGCCGGGGAGCTGTTTTTT. Its protein product is CASSRHRQGAAGELFF.

This clone was seen a few times. The chain links TRBV4-3 to TRBJ1-1; 7 bases line up with TRBD1. The CDR3 spans 17 residues. Trimming at V came to 0 bases and at J to 4 bases, leaving 11 bases not matched to a gene. Germline V gives CDR1 LGHNA, CDR2 YSLEER. The CDR3 DNA reads TGCGCCAGCAGCCAAGATTCGGGCAGGGGGTTGCTCACTGAAGCTTTCTTT. Its translation is CASSQDSGRGLLTEAFF.

The count of this clone is one. The V gene is TRBV6-6, the J gene TRBJ1-3; 9 bases fit TRBD1. The CDR3 sequence is 15 residues long. V gave up 5 bases and J gave up 5 bases; unmatched junction bases: 7. CDR1 is MNHNY, CDR2 SVGAGI, per germline (reference sequence). Here the CDR3 DNA reads TGTGCCAGCAGTACACCGGGACAGGGAAGAAACACCATATATTTT. Translated: CASSTPGQGRNTIYF.

The V and J genes are TRBV7-9 and TRBJ2-3; no definite D call. CDR1 and CDR2 from the germline V gene are SEHNR and FQNEAQ (reference sequence). V lost 6 bases to trimming and J lost 4 bases, with 11 bases between them. There are 13 residues in the CDR3. CDR3 nucleotides: TGTGCCAGCAGACCCACAGTCCCAGATACGCAGTATTTT. Encoded protein: CASRPTVPDTQYF.

The chain couples TRBV30 to TRBJ1-1; D possibly corresponds to TRBD1 (6 bases). This CDR3 region has 13 residues. CDR1 and CDR2 (germline): GTSNPN, SVGIG (reference sequence). V was trimmed by 2 bases and J by 3 bases, leaving 10 bases between them. The CDR3 loop is CAWSTQGYTEAFF. In DNA, the CDR3 is TGTGCCTGGAGTACGCAGGGGTACACTGAAGCTTTCTTT. Variable domain in full (rest from reference TRBV30 and TRBJ1-1): SQTIHQWPATLVQPVGSPLSLECTVEGTSNPNLYWYRQAAGRGLQLLFYSVGIGQISSEVPQNLSASRPQDRQFILSSKKLLLSDSGFYLCAWSTQGYTEAFFGQGTRLTVV.

This chain connects TRBV27 to TRBJ2-1, with 12 bases identical to TRBD2. Germline CDR1 and CDR2: MNHEY and SMNVEV (reference sequence). This CDR3 is 16 amino acids long. V lost 3 bases, J lost 4 bases, and 4 bases stayed unmatched. CDR3 DNA: TGTGCCAGCAGTTTCAACGGACTAGCGGGATACAATGAGCAGTTCTTC. This codes for CASSFNGLAGYNEQFF.

This chain links TRBV11-2 with TRBJ2-5, with unresolved D. CDR1 is SGHAT, CDR2 FQNNGV, per germline. Trimming left V 5 bases short and J 4 bases short, with 17 bases between. The CDR3 consists of 15 residues. The CDR3 here is CASSLSQAGRETQYF. CDR3 in DNA: TGTGCCAGCAGCCTGAGTCAGGCAGGCAGAGAGACCCAGTACTTC.

This chain connects TRBV18 to TRBJ2-1, with 7 bases fitting TRBD2. This CDR3 is 15 amino acids long. Looked up from germline, CDR1 is KGHSH and CDR2 is LQKENI. Germline trimming cut 0 bases from V and 7 bases from J; bases unmatched to any gene: 6. The CDR3 reads CASSPPIQGLNEQFF. The DNA of the CDR3 is TGTGCCAGCTCACCACCGATCCAGGGACTAAATGAGCAGTTCTTC.

This clone was recorded only once. The gene calls are TRBV10-3 and TRBJ1-5; 10 bases map to TRBD1. The CDR3 length is 13 residues. The germline gives CDR1 ENHRY, CDR2 SYGVKD. The V segment lost 4 bases and the J segment 7 bases; nucleotides outside the gene matches: 1. CDR3 amino acids: CAISGTGGQPQHF. DNA for the CDR3: TGTGCCATCAGTGGGACAGGGGGACAGCCCCAGCATTTT.

This chain joins TRBV20-1 and TRBJ2-7; D gene unclear. Germline V gene data show CDR1 as DFQATT and CDR2 as SNEGSKA (reference sequence). V was pared by 5 bases and J by 7 bases, with 12 bases between. This CDR3 spans 11 amino acids. The CDR3 sequence is CSASLRFEQYF. In nucleotides, the CDR3 is TGCAGTGCTTCCCTGCGTTTTGAGCAGTACTTC.

As DNA, the CDR3 is TGTGCCAGCAGCTCACGGACAGTCACGTCTGAAGCTTTCTTT. It yields the protein CASSSRTVTSEAFF. The V and J genes are TRBV11-2 and TRBJ1-1; D might be TRBD1 (6 bases). Germline loops: CDR1 SGHAT, CDR2 FQNNGV. Trimming stripped 4 bases from V and 6 bases from J, with 15 bases between. CDR3 length equals 14 residues.

The chain joins TRBV6-5 to TRBJ1-1; possibly TRBD1 for D (5 bases). V lost 6 bases to trimming and J lost 11 bases, with 19 bases between them. The CDR3 loop spans 13 amino acids. CDR1 is MNHEY and CDR2 is SVGAGI in the germline V gene. CDR3 region: CASRGDFSLWAFF. In DNA, the CDR3 is TGTGCCAGCAGGGGGGACTTCTCGCTTTGGGCTTTCTTT.

V is TRBV4-3 and J is TRBJ1-2, with TRBD1 identical over 7 bases. The CDR3 totals 14 residues. The V gene end was trimmed by 2 bases and the J gene end by 3 bases; junction bases not matched to a gene: 3. Germline V CDR1 and CDR2: LGHNA, YSLEER. The CDR3 reads CASSQTTGDYGYTF. CDR3 DNA sequence: TGCGCCAGCAGCCAAACTACAGGGGACTATGGCTACACCTTC.

About this clone: The sample contains more than one DNA sequence encoding this CDR3. The CDR3 loop reads CASSLLLFGDRTYEQYV. In DNA, the CDR3 is TGTGCCAGCAGCTTACTTCTATTCGGCGACAGAACCTACGAGCAGTACGTC. The chain uses TRBV7-3 and TRBJ2-7, with a tentative D call TRBD1 (5 bases). This CDR3 region has 17 residues. Germline lookup yields CDR1 SGHTA and CDR2 FQGTGA. With 2 bases removed from V and 2 bases from J, the gap between germline ends came to 19 bases.

V is TRBV6-1 and J is TRBJ1-1; a possible D gene is TRBD1 (5 bases). V was trimmed by 6 bases and J by 8 bases, leaving 13 bases between them. CDR3 size: 12 residues. CDR1 is MNHNS and CDR2 is SASEGT in the germline V gene. CDR3 amino acids: CASRKGTGEAFF. In DNA form, the CDR3 reads TGTGCCAGCAGGAAGGGTACAGGAGAAGCTTTCTTT.